The 17 T cell receptor beta chains below all came from one sample that was sequenced in a study of cytomegalovirus exposure and HLA in healthy donors. Vbeta (60) and Jbeta (13) primers were used in the PCR. The repertoire was sequenced with immunoSEQ multiplex PCR; TCRdb's copy has only in-frame clones and lacks some. The sample includes some 250,000 clones, more than 75% seen only once; the top ten take 5.4%. Input material: PBMCs. These receptor sequences come from a middle-aged woman in good health and CMV-seropositive.

The V call is TRBV18, the J call TRBJ2-7; 8 bases are shared with TRBD1. V was pared by 2 bases and J by 1 base, with 4 bases of the junction left unmatched. The CDR3 is made up of 15 amino acids. Germline CDR1 reads KGHSH; CDR2 reads LQKENI. CDR3 bases: TGTGCCAGCTCACCAATAGACAGGGGATCCTACGAGCAGTACTTC. Translation gives CASSPIDRGSYEQYF.

As concerns this clone: At one end the junction does not follow the germline gene, possibly because of a read error. The J gene is TRBJ1-2, the V gene TRBV27, with a possible D match to TRBD1 (6 bases). The germline V gene encodes CDR1 MNHEY and CDR2 SMNVEV (reference sequence). The CDR3 loop spans 11 amino acids. The CDR3, as DNA: TGTGTCTCGCTGGGCTTGGGGACACTCCACTTC. Amino acid sequence: CVSLGLGTLHF.

The table lists this clone with a count of one. The gene calls are TRBV28 and TRBJ1-1, with D tentatively TRBD1 (5 bases). There are 11 residues in the CDR3. Trimming removed 8 bases at V and 1 base at J, with 5 bases between. CDR1 is MDHEN, CDR2 SYDVKM, per germline. In DNA, the CDR3 is TGTGCCAGCGGGGCGAACACTGAAGCTTTCTTT. Protein: CASGANTEAFF.

The gene calls are TRBV4-3 and TRBJ2-3; D is unresolved. Between the trimmed V and J ends, which lost 1 base and 3 bases, there was a span of 11 bases. Germline V CDR1 and CDR2: LGHNA, YSLEER. CDR3 length: 15 amino acids. CDR3 region: CASSQGSGETDTQYF. The CDR3 DNA is TGCGCCAGCAGCCAAGGGTCCGGTGAAACAGATACGCAGTATTTT.

This chain connects TRBV6-5 to TRBJ2-7, with 12 bases identical to TRBD2. With V trimmed by 7 bases and J by 7 bases, 11 bases remained unmatched. The CDR3 is 15 residues long. CDR1 MNHEY and CDR2 SVGAGI come from the germline V gene. The CDR3 reads CASKPTSGGFGEQYF. The DNA for the CDR3 is TGTGCCAGCAAACCGACTAGCGGGGGATTCGGGGAGCAGTACTTC.

The V gene is TRBV6-5, the J gene TRBJ1-1, with D hard to call. This CDR3 has 13 residues. V gave up 5 bases and J gave up 2 bases, with 9 bases separating them. CDR1 is MNHEY, CDR2 SVGAGI, per germline. CDR3 loop: CASSLQPNTEAFF. For the CDR3, the DNA is TGTGCCAGCAGTCTACAGCCCAACACTGAAGCTTTCTTT.

V is TRBV2 and J is TRBJ2-1; 16 nucleotides match TRBD2. V lost 2 bases to trimming and J lost 3 bases; unmatched junction nucleotides: 7. Germline V CDR1 and CDR2: SNHLY, FYNNEI. There are 19 residues in the CDR3. Here the CDR3 reads CASSESGLAGGPFYNEQFF. CDR3 sequence (DNA): TGTGCCAGCAGTGAATCGGGACTAGCGGGAGGGCCGTTCTACAATGAGCAGTTCTTC.

There are a few counts of this clone. V is TRBV5-6 and J is TRBJ1-2; D is uncertain. The CDR3 loop spans 15 amino acids. Germline V lookup: CDR1 SGHDT, CDR2 YYEEEE. V shed 5 bases and J shed 6 bases, with 20 bases lying between them. The DNA for the CDR3 is TGTGCCAGCAGTCCAAGTTCACTCCGAGGCCATGGCTACACCTTC. Amino acid sequence: CASSPSSLRGHGYTF.

A word on this clone: One end of the junction varies from germline; a read error may be responsible. The V and J genes are TRBV7-9 and TRBJ1-2, with TRBD1 identical over 7 bases. Per germline, CDR1 SEHNR and CDR2 FQNEAQ (reference sequence). There are 12 residues in the CDR3. CDR3 nucleotide sequence: TGTTCCAGCAGCTTAGGGGGCTACGGCTACACCTTC. Residues: CSSSLGGYGYTF.

This sequence joins TRBV10-3 and TRBJ2-7, with D uncertain. The V end was cut by 4 bases, the J end by 3 bases, with 13 bases between. The CDR3 is 14 residues long. Per the germline V gene, CDR1 is ENHRY and CDR2 is SYGVKD. This CDR3 reads CAISASTGLYEQYF. CDR3 DNA sequence: TGTGCCATCAGTGCTAGTACTGGTCTCTACGAGCAGTACTTC.

This chain joins TRBV2 and TRBJ2-1; D may be TRBD2 (5 bases). Germline lookup yields CDR1 SNHLY and CDR2 FYNNEI. This CDR3 is 14 amino acids long. V lost 0 bases, J lost 7 bases, and 10 bases lay in between. The CDR3, as DNA: TGTGCCAGCAGTGAAGCGCTTCGAGGGAATGAGCAGTTCTTC. Translated: CASSEALRGNEQFF.

V gene TRBV7-2 combines with J gene TRBJ2-1; 8 nucleotides match TRBD2. There are 14 residues in the CDR3. The ends lost 3 bases at V and 6 bases at J; junction bases unmatched: 4. Germline-derived CDR1 and CDR2 are SGHTA and FQGNSA. CDR3 in amino acids: CASSFGGVGNEQFF. As DNA, the CDR3 is TGTGCCAGCAGCTTCGGGGGGGTGGGCAATGAGCAGTTCTTC.

V and J are TRBV5-5 and TRBJ2-7; 10 bases map to TRBD1. The V segment lost 2 bases and the J segment 2 bases; nucleotides outside the gene matches: 10. Germline V gene sequence: CDR1 SGHKS, CDR2 YYEKEE (reference sequence). The CDR3 loop spans 17 amino acids. CDR3 bases: TGTGCCAGCAGCTTCACTCCCGGGACAGGGGTCGCCTACGAGCAGTACTTC. It specifies CASSFTPGTGVAYEQYF.

This sequence joins TRBV29-1 and TRBJ2-3, with 12 bases fitting TRBD2. CDR3 length: 15 residues. Germline V gene sequence: CDR1 SQVTM, CDR2 ANQGSEA. J lost 3 bases, V lost 6 bases, and 7 bases had no gene match. The CDR3 nucleotides read TGCAGCGTGCTCGGACTAGCGGGAAAGACAGATACGCAGTATTTT. As protein: CSVLGLAGKTDTQYF.

This clone was counted between two and nine times. This chain links TRBV11-2 with TRBJ1-4; D call uncertain. The V gene lost 0 bases and the J gene lost 7 bases, with 9 bases spanning the gap. CDR3 length equals 14 residues. CDR1 and CDR2 (germline): SGHAT, FQNNGV. The CDR3 DNA reads TGTGCCAGCAGCTTAGAAAGAGGATCTGAAAAACTGTTTTTT. As protein: CASSLERGSEKLFF.

The chain carries TRBV9 and TRBJ2-7, with TRBD1 matching over 10 bases. Per the germline V gene, CDR1 is SGDLS and CDR2 is YYNGEE. The CDR3 is 16 residues long. The V and J ends lost 0 bases and 0 bases, in that order; junction bases with no gene match: 3. CDR3 loop: CASSVGGTGASYEQYF. CDR3 coding DNA: TGTGCCAGCAGCGTAGGAGGGACAGGGGCCTCCTACGAGCAGTACTTC.

This clone was recorded once. This chain joins TRBV28 and TRBJ1-3; D ambiguous. V was pared by 3 bases and J by 2 bases, with 5 bases between. Germline values: CDR1 MDHEN, CDR2 SYDVKM. This CDR3 is 13 amino acids long. Here the CDR3 reads CASSFEAGNTIYF. CDR3 coding DNA: TGTGCCAGCAGTTTTGAGGCTGGAAACACCATATATTTT.